The clone carrying this T cell receptor (beta chain) was detected only once. Its specificity is not known. Sequencing was performed with immunoSEQ multiplex PCR; in TCRdb, only in-frame clones are kept and a portion is missing. The sample contains 150,000 or so clones, approximately 89% of which appear only once. The V and J ends lost 6 bases and 1 base, in that order; junction bases with no gene match: 6. The CDR3 is 14 amino acids. Germline CDR1 is SNHLY and CDR2 is FYNNEI. The sample comes from a study of T cell responses to AZD1222 COVID-19 vaccine. General study results and limits: The sample set comprised mostly white British donors with more females, and clonal diversity was possibly underestimated. Once two AZD1222 doses were given, Spike-specific TCR breadth and depth went up.

The chain uses TRBV2 and TRBJ2-7; 7 bases line up with TRBD1. The starting material was peripheral blood, obtained on day 0 of AZD1222 vaccination. The sequence was collected from an adult in good health. Here the CDR3 DNA reads TGTGCCAGCAGGGACAGGACCGATTCCTACGAGCAGTACTTC. Protein: CASRDRTDSYEQYF.